The 19 T cell receptor beta chains listed next were all sequenced from one sample in a study of cytotoxic CD8 clonotypes in ibrutinib-treated CLL. The table came from immunoSEQ multiplex PCR; TCRdb's copy has only in-frame clones and leaves some out. The sample shows over 150,000 clones, 81% of them seen only once. The sample consisted of PBMCs, taken after 12 months of ibrutinib treatment. The receptors here all came from a human donor with chronic lymphocytic leukemia.

The chain combines TRBV15 with TRBJ1-2, with 7 bases fitting TRBD1. This CDR3 comprises 15 residues. The germline V gene encodes CDR1 LNHNV and CDR2 YYDKDF (reference sequence). J was trimmed by 6 bases and V by 4 bases; bases with no gene match: 11. CDR3 coding DNA: TGTGCCACCAGCAAGTTCAGGGGGGATCAGGATGGCTACACCTTC. The encoded protein is CATSKFRGDQDGYTF.

J is TRBJ2-1 and V is TRBV5-1; D is possibly TRBD1 (6 bases). There are 16 residues in the CDR3. V gave up 0 bases and J gave up 3 bases, with 13 bases separating them. Germline CDR1 and CDR2: SGHRS and YFSETQ. CDR3: CASSLGHRVNYNEQFF. As DNA, the CDR3 is TGCGCCAGCAGCTTGGGTCACAGGGTGAACTACAATGAGCAGTTCTTC.

The gene calls are TRBV7-3 and TRBJ2-2; weak D call: TRBD1 (6 bases). CDR1 and CDR2 from the germline V gene are SGHTA and FQGTGA. This CDR3 has 15 amino acids. V lost 5 bases, J lost 6 bases, and 16 bases lay in between. CDR3 residues: CASSTTQGDAGELFF. Here the CDR3 DNA reads TGTGCCAGCAGCACAACACAGGGAGATGCCGGGGAGCTGTTTTTT.

The chain carries TRBV28 and TRBJ1-2; D call uncertain. Trimming pared 6 bases from V and 4 bases from J, leaving 9 bases between. Looked up from germline, CDR1 is MDHEN and CDR2 is SYDVKM. This CDR3 region has 12 residues. This CDR3 is CASRTGGYGYTF. The DNA of the CDR3 is TGTGCCAGCAGAACTGGCGGCTATGGCTACACCTTC.

The chain joins TRBV4-1 to TRBJ1-1; 7 bases are a match to TRBD1. Losses at the gene ends were 3 bases for V and 0 bases for J; bases not matched to a gene: 4. Germline assignment: CDR1 MGHRA and CDR2 YSYEKL. The CDR3 is made up of 15 amino acids. CDR3 bases: TGCGCCAGCAGCCACTTACAGGGGATGAACACTGAAGCTTTCTTT. Translating gives CASSHLQGMNTEAFF.

The chain uses TRBV27 and TRBJ1-6; D is perhaps TRBD1 (5 bases). The CDR3 is made up of 15 amino acids. Germline-derived CDR1 and CDR2 are MNHEY and SMNVEV (reference sequence). Trimming took 2 bases from V and 14 from J, leaving 19 bases between them. This CDR3 is CASSLGQVRGGALHF. The CDR3 DNA is TGTGCCAGCAGTTTAGGGCAGGTCCGGGGAGGGGCCCTCCACTTT.

This chain links TRBV4-1 with TRBJ2-5; 7 nucleotides match TRBD2. Per the germline V gene, CDR1 is MGHRA and CDR2 is YSYEKL. After removal of 1 base from V and 4 bases from J, the junction contained 15 bases not matched to a gene. The CDR3 sequence is 18 residues long. The CDR3 is CASSQVGGRALWGETQYF. The DNA for the CDR3 is TGCGCCAGCAGCCAAGTGGGTGGGAGGGCCCTTTGGGGAGAGACCCAGTACTTC.

The chain couples TRBV15 to TRBJ2-2; possibly TRBD1 or TRBD2 for D (6 bases each). The V and J ends lost 0 bases and 4 bases respectively, with 12 bases between them. In germline, CDR1 is LNHNV, CDR2 YYDKDF (reference sequence). This CDR3 spans 16 amino acids. Here the CDR3 reads CATSRDGGRITGELFF. The CDR3 DNA sequence: TGTGCCACCAGCAGAGATGGGGGGCGTATCACCGGGGAGCTGTTTTTT. Variable domain in full (rest from reference TRBV15 and TRBJ2-2): DAMVIQNPRYQVTQFGKPVTLSCSQTLNHNVMYWYQQKSSQAPKLLFHYYDKDFNNEADTPDNFQSRRPNTSFCFLDIRSPGLGDTAMYLCATSRDGGRITGELFFGEGSRLTVL.

The chain is built from TRBV5-1 and TRBJ1-2; perhaps TRBD1 as D (5 bases). The CDR3 has 13 residues. Between the trimmed V and J ends, which lost 4 bases and 8 bases, there was a span of 15 bases. Germline V gene data show CDR1 as SGHRS and CDR2 as YFSETQ. The CDR3 nucleotides are TGCGCCAGCAGCCGGGGCTCCTCCGAGGGCTACACCTTC. This translates into CASSRGSSEGYTF.

This chain connects TRBV5-1 to TRBJ2-1; 13 bases align to TRBD2. The CDR3 totals 16 residues. CDR1 is SGHRS, CDR2 YFSETQ, per germline. V lost 2 bases to trimming and J lost 8 bases; unmatched junction nucleotides: 7. The CDR3 DNA reads as TGCGCCAGCAGCTTAAGCGGGACTAGCGGGGTAGATGAGCAGTTCTTC. It encodes CASSLSGTSGVDEQFF.

This chain links TRBV30 with TRBJ2-7, with D possibly TRBD1 on 6 matching bases. The CDR3 contains 11 residues. V shed 2 bases and J shed 5 bases, with 7 bases lying between them. Germline loops: CDR1 GTSNPN, CDR2 SVGIG (reference sequence). The chain's CDR3 is CAWSTGHEQYF. The CDR3 DNA reads TGTGCCTGGAGTACAGGGCACGAGCAGTACTTC.

This chain joins TRBV15 and TRBJ2-1; a possible D gene is TRBD1 (6 bases). Trimming left V 0 bases short and J 4 bases short, with 16 bases between. The CDR3 runs to 17 residues. The germline CDR1 and CDR2 sequences are LNHNV and YYDKDF (reference sequence). The CDR3 nucleotides read TGTGCCACCAGCAGAGATAAGCACAGGGAAATGTACAATGAGCAGTTCTTC. It yields the protein CATSRDKHREMYNEQFF.

The chain carries TRBV29-1 and TRBJ2-5; 8 bases are a match to TRBD2. The J segment lost 2 bases and the V segment lost 4 bases, leaving 6 bases of the junction unmatched. This CDR3 contains 14 residues. Germline values: CDR1 SQVTM, CDR2 ANQGSEA. For the CDR3, the DNA is TGCAGCGTTGGGGCTGCGGGGGGACAAGAGACCCAGTACTTC. Encoded protein: CSVGAAGGQETQYF. The variable domain in full, completed from reference TRBV29-1 and TRBJ2-5, reads SAVISQKPSRDICQRGTSLTIQCQVDSQVTMMFWYRQQPGQSLTLIATANQGSEATYESGFVIDKFPISRPNLTFSTLTVSNMSPEDSSIYLCSVGAAGGQETQYFGPGTRLLVL.

The chain couples TRBV5-1 to TRBJ2-2, with 10 positions matching TRBD1. CDR1 and CDR2 from the germline V gene are SGHRS and YFSETQ. V lost 2 bases, J lost 2 bases, and 3 bases stayed unmatched. This CDR3 has 16 amino acids. The CDR3 bases are TGCGCCAGCAGCTTCGGGACAGGGGTAAACACCGGGGAGCTGTTTTTT. Translating it yields CASSFGTGVNTGELFF.

This clone was seen just once. The J gene is TRBJ2-6, the V gene TRBV27; no firm D call. The CDR3 extends over 16 amino acids. V was clipped by 1 base and J by 0 bases, with 7 bases between them. Per the germline V gene, CDR1 is MNHEY and CDR2 is SMNVEV (reference sequence). CDR3 in DNA: TGTGCCAGCAGTTTATTGGGTTACTCTGGGGCCAACGTCCTGACTTTC. As protein: CASSLLGYSGANVLTF.

The chain links TRBV18 to TRBJ2-2; D gene unclear. The CDR3 loop spans 13 amino acids. The V gene lost 6 bases and the J gene lost 5 bases, with 10 bases spanning the gap. Per germline, CDR1 KGHSH and CDR2 LQKENI. CDR3 residues: CASSPKGTGELFF. The CDR3 coding sequence is TGTGCCAGCTCTCCCAAAGGGACCGGGGAGCTGTTTTTT.

This rearrangement joins TRBV21-1 to TRBJ2-7. TRBV21-1 is reported as a pseudogene. The CDR3 has 21 residues. The CDR3, as DNA: TGTGCCAGCAGCAACCGGGGAGACAGACTTCTCGTGACAAACTACCACTACGAGCAGTACTTC. It encodes CASSNRGDRLLVTNYHYEQYF.

The V gene is TRBV11-2, the J gene TRBJ2-2, with 10 bases matching TRBD2. Germline values: CDR1 SGHAT, CDR2 FQNNGV. This CDR3 region has 18 residues. The V gene end was trimmed by 4 bases and the J gene end by 2 bases; junction bases not matched to a gene: 10. The CDR3 protein is CASSWLPAGGLNTGELFF. CDR3 DNA: TGTGCCAGCAGCTGGCTCCCAGCGGGGGGGCTTAACACCGGGGAGCTGTTTTTT.

This chain links TRBV27 with TRBJ2-7; D perhaps matches TRBD2 (7 bases). The CDR3 has 12 amino acids. Germline V CDR1 and CDR2: MNHEY, SMNVEV (reference sequence). V shed 8 bases and J shed 7 bases, with 15 bases lying between them. The CDR3 is CASWGGAGEQYF. For the CDR3, the DNA is TGTGCCAGCTGGGGGGGGGCAGGTGAGCAGTACTTC.